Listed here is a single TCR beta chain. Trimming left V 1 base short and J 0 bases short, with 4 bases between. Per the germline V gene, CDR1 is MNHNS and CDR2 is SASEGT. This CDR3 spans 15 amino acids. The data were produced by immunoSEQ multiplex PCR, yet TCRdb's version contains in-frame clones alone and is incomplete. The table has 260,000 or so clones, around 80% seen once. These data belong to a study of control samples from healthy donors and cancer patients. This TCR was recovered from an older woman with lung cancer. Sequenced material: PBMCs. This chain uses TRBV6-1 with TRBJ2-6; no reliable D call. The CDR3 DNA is TGTGCCAGCAGTGAAGACAACTCTGGGGCCAACGTCCTGACTTTC. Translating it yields CASSEDNSGANVLTF.